This entry is about one T cell receptor beta chain. The data were taken from a study of blood T cell repertoires in COVID-19. Study context: COVID-19 samples collected from the United States, Italy and Spain covered acute and convalescent phases.

Sequencing was performed with immunoSEQ multiplex PCR; in TCRdb, only in-frame clones are kept and a portion is missing. There are 95,000 to 150,000 clones in the sample; 55% to 75% occur only once, and about 0.85% lies in the top ten. The V gene's germline CDR1 is SNHLY and CDR2 FYNNEI. The CDR3 contains 15 residues. The V and J ends lost 7 bases and 4 bases, in that order; junction bases with no gene match: 12. Specimen: peripheral blood. This TCR came from a human donor with acute or convalescent COVID-19. The donor label of this sample is uncertain. This chain joins TRBV2 and TRBJ2-5, with 7 positions matching TRBD2. CDR3 amino acids: CASTPWVGGIETQYF. In DNA form, the CDR3 reads TGTGCCAGCACCCCCTGGGTGGGGGGGATAGAGACCCAGTACTTC.